The rows below give T cell receptor beta chains drawn from one sample of a study of cytomegalovirus exposure and HLA in healthy donors. Only in-frame clones appear in the TCRdb table, and some are missing; sequencing was by immunoSEQ multiplex PCR. The sample has about 59,000 clones, 80% seen once. The sample comprised PBMCs. These TCRs come from a middle-aged woman in good health and CMV-seronegative. CDR3s include the opening cysteine and the closing phenylalanine or tryptophan. D genes are given only for firm matches. Only part of the rows carry a size: once, few, many, or a class if the clone is expanded.

TRBV10-3	-	-	TRBJ2-7	CAISESEESYEQYF	TGTGCCATCAGTGAGTCTGAGGAATCGTACGAGCAGTACTTC
TRBV2	TRBD2	-	TRBJ2-7	CASKEREGYEQYF	TGTGCCAGCAAGGAGCGGGAGGGCTACGAGCAGTACTTC
TRBV9	TRBD2	once	TRBJ2-7	CASSVGASGTEEQYF	TGTGCCAGCAGCGTAGGGGCTAGCGGGACCGAAGAGCAGTACTTC
TRBV27	-	-	TRBJ2-7	CASSLEPETYEQYF	TGTGCCAGCAGTCTAGAGCCGGAAACCTACGAGCAGTACTTC
TRBV5-1	TRBD1	-	TRBJ1-5	CASSLVGQGDQPQHF	TGCGCCAGCAGCTTGGTGGGGCAGGGGGATCAGCCCCAGCATTTT
TRBV4-1	TRBD1	-	TRBJ2-5	CASSQARGNQETQYF	TGCGCCAGCAGCCAAGCCAGGGGGAACCAAGAGACCCAGTACTTC
TRBV5-1	-	-	TRBJ2-7	CASSLIAGGSYEQYF	TGCGCCAGCAGCTTGATTGCAGGAGGATCCTACGAGCAGTACTTC
TRBV6-6	-	-	TRBJ1-5	CASTPGYSNQPQHF	TGTGCCAGCACGCCAGGCTATAGCAATCAGCCCCAGCATTTT
TRBV6-1	-	once	TRBJ2-5	CASTASIQETQYF	TGTGCCAGCACGGCTAGCATCCAAGAGACCCAGTACTTC
TRBV4-1	TRBD2	few	TRBJ2-7	CASSQASGVSYEQYF	TGCGCCAGCAGCCAAGCCAGCGGGGTCTCCTACGAGCAGTACTTC
TRBV27	TRBD1	-	TRBJ2-6	CASSRGQGAWSGANVLTF	TGTGCCAGCAGTCGGGGACAGGGTGCCTGGTCTGGGGCCAACGTCCTGACTTTC
TRBV6-1	TRBD1	-	TRBJ1-1	CASSEDREGTEAFF	TGTGCCAGCAGTGAGGACAGGGAGGGCACTGAAGCTTTCTTT
TRBV7-9	TRBD2	-	TRBJ2-1	CASSLQASGLYNEQFF	TGTGCCAGCAGCTTACAGGCTAGCGGACTCTACAATGAGCAGTTCTTC
TRBV5-6	TRBD2	-	TRBJ2-1	CASSPLAGGHNEQFF	TGTGCCAGCAGCCCCCTAGCGGGAGGGCACAATGAGCAGTTCTTC
TRBV9	-	-	TRBJ2-1	CASTLTGSAHYNEQFF	TGTGCCAGCACTCTTACCGGGAGCGCCCACTACAATGAGCAGTTCTTC
TRBV5-6	-	-	TRBJ2-5	CASSFEGVKETQYF	TGTGCCAGCAGCTTTGAAGGGGTAAAGGAGACCCAGTACTTC
TRBV9	-	few	TRBJ2-7	CASSVAPGIYEQYF	TGTGCCAGCAGCGTAGCTCCAGGGATCTACGAGCAGTACTTC
TRBV29-1	TRBD1	-	TRBJ1-1	CGGGTGGNTEAFF	TGCGGAGGGGGAACAGGGGGCAACACTGAAGCTTTCTTT
TRBV30	TRBD1	-	TRBJ1-2	CAWSPRQGTGYTF	TGTGCCTGGAGTCCGAGACAGGGGACTGGCTACACCTTC
TRBV29-1	-	-	TRBJ2-3	CSVEDLEMRGADTQYF	TGCAGCGTTGAAGATCTCGAGATGCGGGGCGCAGATACGCAGTATTTT
TRBV19	TRBD1	few	TRBJ1-2	CASSMIRGQGYTF	TGTGCCAGTAGTATGATCAGGGGGCAAGGCTACACCTTC
TRBV27	TRBD2	-	TRBJ2-7	CASSLSTSGYEQYF	TGTGCCAGCAGCTTATCGACTAGCGGTTACGAGCAGTACTTC